The rows below give T cell receptor beta chains drawn from one sample of a study of cytotoxic CD8 clonotypes in ibrutinib-treated CLL. Generated by immunoSEQ multiplex PCR, the TCRdb table keeps only in-frame clones and is missing some. This sample carries about 60,000 clones, 54% of them seen once, and the ten largest clones take roughly a quarter. The sample in question was PBMCs, obtained at disease progression, from a patient treated with ibrutinib. These receptors came from a human donor with chronic lymphocytic leukemia. The CDR3 runs from the conserved cysteine through the conserved F or W. The D gene is left open where the match is weak. Clone size, where shown, is once, few, many, or a class for clones that have expanded.

d_gene	v_gene	j_gene	abundance	CDR3nt	CDR3aa
TRBD1	TRBV4-2	TRBJ1-4	NA	TGTGCCAGCAGCCAAGTTCGGGGACAGGGCGATGAACTGCCAAAACTGTTTTTT	CASSQVRGQGDELPKLFF
NA	TRBV6-4	TRBJ2-1	NA	TGTGCCAGCAGTGGGGGTTACAATGAGCAGTTCTTC	CASSGGYNEQFF
TRBD2	TRBV10-3	TRBJ2-1	few	TGTGCCATCACCCGGACTAGCGGGGGCCGGGTTGATGAGCAGTTCTTC	CAITRTSGGRVDEQFF
NA	TRBV7-6	TRBJ2-1	many	TGTGCCAGCAGCTTAGTTGCCCGGGGGGCGGGGAATGAGCAGTTCTTC	CASSLVARGAGNEQFF
TRBD2	TRBV5-1	TRBJ2-2	few	TGCGCCAGCAGCTTGGGCGGGAGCGTCACCGGGGAGCTGTTTTTT	CASSLGGSVTGELFF
NA	TRBV10-3	TRBJ2-7	NA	TGTGCCATCAGTGGACTAGGAGCCTACGAGCAGTACTTC	CAISGLGAYEQYF
NA	TRBV19	TRBJ2-7	few	TGTGCCAGTAGTCCGGCGGTGGGGCTCGAGCAGTACTTC	CASSPAVGLEQYF
TRBD1	TRBV6-5	TRBJ1-3	NA	TGTGCCACTAAAGGGGGCTACTCTGGAAACACCATATATTTT	CATKGGYSGNTIYF
TRBD1	TRBV28	TRBJ1-1	NA	TGTGCCAGCAGCACCTCCCAGGGGGCAGGTGAAGCTTTCTTT	CASSTSQGAGEAFF
NA	TRBV20-1	TRBJ1-2	NA	TGCAGTGCTAGGGGGCAGGCTGGCTACACCTTC	CSARGQAGYTF
NA	TRBV25-1	TRBJ2-5	NA	TGTGCCAGCAACCCCGCAAGGGCCCAAGAGACCCAGTACTTC	CASNPARAQETQYF
TRBD2	TRBV7-2	TRBJ2-1	NA	TGTGCCAGCAGCCCGTTTTATATCGGTGCGGGAGACAATGAGCAGTTCTTC	CASSPFYIGAGDNEQFF
TRBD1	TRBV27	TRBJ2-3	NA	TGTGCCAGCAGAGGACAGGGCCGAGGAGATACGCAGTATTTT	CASRGQGRGDTQYF
NA	TRBV7-2	TRBJ2-7	once	TGTGCCAGCAGCTTTCAGACGATATCCTACGAGCAGTACTTC	CASSFQTISYEQYF
TRBD2	TRBV7-2	TRBJ2-1	NA	TGTGCCAGCACCCTAGCGGGAGGACGCTCCTACAATGAGCAGTTCTTC	CASTLAGGRSYNEQFF
TRBD2	TRBV5-1	TRBJ2-7	few	TGCGCCAGCAGCTTGGCCGGACTAGGTGGTGTCCACGAGCAGTACTTC	CASSLAGLGGVHEQYF
TRBD1	TRBV2	TRBJ1-2	few	TGTGCCATCGACCGGACAGGGGGCGGAGGAGGCTACACCTTC	CAIDRTGGGGGYTF
TRBD2	TRBV27	TRBJ2-5	few	TGTGCCAGCAGTTCTGCCTACCGGGGGGGAGGGGAGACCCAGTACTTC	CASSSAYRGGGETQYF